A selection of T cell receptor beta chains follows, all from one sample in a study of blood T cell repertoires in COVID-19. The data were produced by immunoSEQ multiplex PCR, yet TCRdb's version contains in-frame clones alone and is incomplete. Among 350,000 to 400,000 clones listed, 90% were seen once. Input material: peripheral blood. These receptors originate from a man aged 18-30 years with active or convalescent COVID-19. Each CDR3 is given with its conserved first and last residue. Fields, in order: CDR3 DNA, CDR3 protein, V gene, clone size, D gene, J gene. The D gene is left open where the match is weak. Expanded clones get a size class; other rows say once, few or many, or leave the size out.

TGTGCCAGCAGTGATGACAGGGGAGGAAATGGCTACACCTTC	CASSDDRGGNGYTF	TRBV2	-	TRBD1	TRBJ1-2
TGCGCCAGCAGCCAAGATCTGGGGAGGGATGAGCAGTTCTTC	CASSQDLGRDEQFF	TRBV4-3	-	TRBD2	TRBJ2-1
TGTGCCAGCAGCACAACAGGGGGCAGCGAGCAGTTCTTC	CASSTTGGSEQFF	TRBV7-2	-	TRBD1	TRBJ2-1
TGTGCCAGTAGCCGACCCCGGACAGCGGACTATGGCTACACCTTC	CASSRPRTADYGYTF	TRBV19	-	-	TRBJ1-2
TGTGCCAGCAGCAGGGATCCCAGGGGCTCCTACGAGCAGTACTTC	CASSRDPRGSYEQYF	TRBV5-6	-	-	TRBJ2-7
TGTGCCATCAGGGACAGGGGTGACACTGAAGCTTTCTTT	CAIRDRGDTEAFF	TRBV10-3	-	TRBD1	TRBJ1-1
TGTGCCAGCAGCCACCCGACAGATAGCAATCAGCCCCAGCATTTT	CASSHPTDSNQPQHF	TRBV14	-	-	TRBJ1-5
TGTGCCAGCAGCTTGGGACTCCCAAGCACAGATACGCAGTATTTT	CASSLGLPSTDTQYF	TRBV9	-	-	TRBJ2-3
TGTGCCAGCAGCCTAGACAGGGTCTTGTTTGGCTACACCTTC	CASSLDRVLFGYTF	TRBV7-2	-	TRBD1	TRBJ1-2
TGTGCCAGCAGTTTCGATCCTAGCTACGAGCAGTACTTC	CASSFDPSYEQYF	TRBV27	once	-	TRBJ2-7
TGCGCCAGCAGTCAGGCGGCCGAATTTAGAACAGGATATCTTTTCAACACTGAAGCTTTCTTT	CASSQAAEFRTGYLFNTEAFF	TRBV23-1	once	-	TRBJ1-1
TGTGCCTGGAGTGTGCGGGTCCGGGGGGTGAACACTGAAGCTTTCTTT	CAWSVRVRGVNTEAFF	TRBV30	-	-	TRBJ1-1
TGTGCCAGCAGCCTTAGGGGGGCGACAGGGGGCGGAAACACCATATATTTT	CASSLRGATGGGNTIYF	TRBV7-6	few	TRBD1	TRBJ1-3
TGTGCCAGCAGCTTGTCGGCCACAGGTTGGGGCGAAAAACTGTTTTTT	CASSLSATGWGEKLFF	TRBV5-8	-	-	TRBJ1-4
TGTGCCAGCAGCCACGTTCGGGAGCAGTACTTC	CASSHVREQYF	TRBV12-3/TRBV12-4	-	-	TRBJ2-7
TGTGCCAGCAGCCAATACCAGGGCGCTGAAGCTTTCTTT	CASSQYQGAEAFF	TRBV3-1/TRBV3-2	once	-	TRBJ1-1